What follows describes a single TCR beta chain. This sample was included in a study of blood T cell repertoires in COVID-19. Study-level information: The study drew acute and convalescent COVID-19 samples from the United States, Italy and Spain.

In the original analysis: Amplification of reference gene primers provided the estimated nucleated cell counts. The repertoire was sequenced with immunoSEQ multiplex PCR; TCRdb's copy has only in-frame clones and lacks some. Clone size and V and J calls were adopted from that table, with D and trimming inferred from the DNA. The sample includes about 250,000 clones, just under 85% of them seen just once. Trimming removed 4 bases from V and 0 bases from J; junction bases left unmatched: 9. The V gene's germline CDR1 is KGHDR and CDR2 SFDVKD. CDR3 length: 18 amino acids. The gene calls are TRBV24-1 and TRBJ1-5; 9 bases are a match to TRBD1. Sequencing was carried out using peripheral blood. The TCR comes from a man aged 80 or over with acute or convalescent COVID-19. The CDR3: CATSDSLQGAYSNQPQHF. The CDR3 region has the DNA TGTGCCACCAGTGACTCCCTACAGGGGGCTTATAGCAATCAGCCCCAGCATTTT.